The sequence of this T cell receptor beta chain was determined in a study of shared clonotypes between healthy human individuals. Study in general: Every donor yielded three CD4 naive, three CD4 memory, two CD8 naive and one CD8 memory plate.

The CDR3 has 12 residues. Trimming removed 7 bases from V and 7 bases from J, with 11 bases in between. From germline, CDR1 is MDHEN and CDR2 SYDVKM. Study findings and constraints: The diversity represented, both genetic and in exposure history, was limited by few donors.

Using immunoSEQ multiplex PCR, the repertoire was profiled, and TCRdb retains in-frame clones only, with some absent. The sample has 650,000 to 700,000 clones; about nine tenths are singletons. Note on this clone: The target antigen is unknown.

The chain combines TRBV28 with TRBJ1-5; D unclear. Source material: memory CD8+ T cells from PBMCs. The subset here: CD45RO+ cells pooled with CCR7-negative TemRA cells. The receptor comes from a man aged 18 to 35 in good health. Some clones in this sample may be carry-over from other donors' samples. The CDR3 sequence is CASIRMGQPQHF. CDR3 in DNA: TGTGCCAGCATCCGGATGGGGCAGCCCCAGCATTTT.